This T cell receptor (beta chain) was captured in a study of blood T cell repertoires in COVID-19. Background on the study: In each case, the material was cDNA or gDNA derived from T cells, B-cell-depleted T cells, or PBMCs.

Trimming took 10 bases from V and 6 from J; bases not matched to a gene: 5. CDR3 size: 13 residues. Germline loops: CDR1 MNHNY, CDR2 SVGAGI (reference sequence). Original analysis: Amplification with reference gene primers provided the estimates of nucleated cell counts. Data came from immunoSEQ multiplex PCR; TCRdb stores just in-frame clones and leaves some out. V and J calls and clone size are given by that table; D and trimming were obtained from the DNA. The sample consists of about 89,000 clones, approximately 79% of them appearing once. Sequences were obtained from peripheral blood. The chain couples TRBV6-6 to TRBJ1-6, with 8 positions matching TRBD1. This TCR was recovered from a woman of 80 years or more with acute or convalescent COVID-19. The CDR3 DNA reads TGTGCCACCTCAGGGGGCTCTAATTCACCCCTCCACTTT. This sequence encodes CATSGGSNSPLHF.